This T cell receptor (beta chain) was identified during a study of identifying expanded T cells in peripheral blood. With regard to this clone: Its antigen is not known.

Data came from immunoSEQ multiplex PCR; TCRdb stores just in-frame clones and leaves some out. The sample includes around 130,000 clones, less than 90% of them seen just once. Healthy donors had no documented immune events, such as infections, while sampled. V lost 2 bases, J lost 4 bases, and 8 bases lay in between. Germline assignment: CDR1 MGHDK and CDR2 SYGVNS. This CDR3 contains 13 residues. Study-wide results and caveats: Technical replicates showed roughly 1.2 changed clones; about 2 weeks 15 to 20; four weeks 19.

J is TRBJ1-1 and V is TRBV25-1; possibly TRBD1 for D (5 bases). Material: blood. The clonotype was recovered from a person aged 18-70 years in good health. DNA for the CDR3: TGTGCCAGCAGTGAAGGTGGGGCCACTGAAGCTTTCTTT. It specifies CASSEGGATEAFF.